Given below is one TCR beta chain in context. This entry belongs to a study of cytotoxic CD8 clonotypes in ibrutinib-treated CLL. Overall study: IGHV unmutated roughly 18; relapsed/refractory 10 to 11; treatment-naive roughly 15. Patients attained roughly 25 partial and 2 complete responses; at median about 70 months, around 15 remained remitted while around twelve progressed. Response samples were taken after a median roughly 12 months of treatment, range 6 to 36. Samples averaged around 280,000 productive templates and tens of thousands of productive rearrangements.

Using immunoSEQ multiplex PCR, the repertoire was profiled, and TCRdb retains in-frame clones only, with some absent. The sample consists of about 63,000 clones, approximately 62% of them appearing once. The CDR3 covers 13 residues. Trimming cost V 4 bases and J 6 bases, with 13 bases left between them. Germline CDR1 is SGHAT and CDR2 is FQNNGV. This rearrangement joins TRBV11-2 to TRBJ2-7; D gene unclear. This clonotype originated in a human donor with chronic lymphocytic leukemia. The sample here was PBMCs, taken after 12 months of ibrutinib treatment. Here the CDR3 reads CASSSHPPGEQYV. DNA for the CDR3: TGTGCCAGCAGCTCCCATCCACCGGGCGAGCAGTACGTC.